Following are 21 T cell receptor beta chains from one sample sequenced in a study of technical replicates of blood from several donors. Sequencing used immunoSEQ multiplex PCR; TCRdb keeps in-frame clones, though not all of them. The sample comprises 55,000 to 75,000 clones, approximately 95% of which are singletons, and 2.5% to 3.5% rests with the top ten. Input material: PBMCs. The source is a human donor in good health. Some clones in this sample may be carry-over from other donors' samples.

Only one count was recorded for this clone. This chain connects TRBV4-3 to TRBJ2-7; 10 bases map to TRBD2. The CDR3 has 16 amino acids. Germline V gene sequence: CDR1 LGHNA, CDR2 YSLEER. The J segment lost 0 bases and the V segment lost 7 bases, leaving 9 bases of the junction unmatched. DNA of the CDR3: TGCGCCAGCACCTCCGGACTAGCGGAAGACTCCTACGAGCAGTACTTC. It specifies CASTSGLAEDSYEQYF.

This sequence joins TRBV9 and TRBJ2-7; D unclear. V lost 7 bases and J 6 bases, leaving 11 bases between the germline ends. This CDR3 spans 11 amino acids. Germline CDR1 reads SGDLS; CDR2 reads YYNGEE. This CDR3 reads CASGDPGEQYF. Written as DNA, the CDR3 is TGTGCCAGCGGTGACCCGGGCGAGCAGTACTTC.

The chain recombines TRBV6-1 with TRBJ2-5, with 7 bases identical to TRBD1. J gave up 7 bases and V 3 bases, and 5 bases lay outside the gene matches. The CDR3 runs 13 residues. In germline, CDR1 is MNHNS, CDR2 SASEGT. The CDR3 here is CASSDIGGGTQYF. The CDR3 coding sequence is TGTGCCAGCAGTGATATAGGGGGCGGGACCCAGTACTTC.

This chain links TRBV2 with TRBJ2-5; 9 bases agree with TRBD2. Trimming at V came to 10 bases and at J to 5 bases, leaving 11 bases not matched to a gene. The CDR3 sequence is 14 residues long. CDR1 SNHLY and CDR2 FYNNEI come from the germline V gene. CDR3 amino acids: CATQALAGDETQYF. DNA for the CDR3: TGTGCCACGCAAGCTTTAGCGGGGGACGAGACCCAGTACTTC.

The chain is built from TRBV7-2 and TRBJ2-2; D gene unclear. The V end was cut by 5 bases, the J end by 7 bases, with 14 bases between. This CDR3 has 14 residues. Germline V CDR1 and CDR2: SGHTA, FQGNSA. CDR3 in DNA: TGTGCCAGCAGCCCGGCTTTAGAGGTCGGGGAGCTGTTTTTT. Translation: CASSPALEVGELFF.

The chain has TRBV7-3 and TRBJ2-5; D unresolved. This CDR3 contains 11 residues. With 5 bases removed from V and 1 base from J, the gap between germline ends came to 2 bases. CDR1 is SGHTA and CDR2 is FQGTGA in the germline V gene. CDR3 protein: CASSLQETQYF. For the CDR3, the DNA is TGTGCCAGCAGCCTCCAAGAGACCCAGTACTTC.

The V and J genes are TRBV11-2 and TRBJ1-4; unclear D gene. Germline CDR1 SGHAT, CDR2 FQNNGV. V gave up 2 bases and J gave up 11 bases, with 18 bases separating them. The CDR3 sequence is 15 residues long. CDR3 loop: CASSLILSAVGKLFF. CDR3 in DNA: TGTGCCAGCAGCTTAATTCTTTCGGCCGTCGGGAAACTGTTTTTT.

CDR3 region: CAWSVQGAETQYF. The CDR3 DNA sequence: TGTGCCTGGAGTGTACAAGGGGCGGAGACCCAGTACTTC. The rearrangement links TRBV30 to TRBJ2-5; weak D call: TRBD1 (5 bases). The CDR3 has 13 residues. V was cut by 0 bases and J by 5 bases, with 10 bases left in between. The germline gives CDR1 GTSNPN, CDR2 SVGIG (reference sequence).

This sequence joins TRBV4-3 and TRBJ2-7; D is perhaps TRBD2 (6 bases). CDR3 size: 16 residues. Germline CDR1 and CDR2: LGHNA and YSLEER. Between the trimmed V and J ends, which lost 0 bases and 4 bases, there was a span of 16 bases. CDR3 nucleotides: TGCGCCAGCAGCCAAGATCGGGGCGGGGCCAATTACGAGCAGTACTTC. Translation: CASSQDRGGANYEQYF.

The V and J genes are TRBV7-9 and TRBJ1-1, with unresolved D. The ends were cut back, 6 bases at V and 7 bases at J, with 30 bases in the middle. CDR1 SEHNR and CDR2 FQNEAQ come from the germline V gene (reference sequence). The CDR3 sequence is 18 residues long. As DNA, the CDR3 is TGTGCCAGCAGACCGGTTGGGTCGGAATTCGGGGATTCTGATGAAGCTTTCTTT. Protein: CASRPVGSEFGDSDEAFF.

This chain joins TRBV5-8 and TRBJ2-4; 8 positions agree with TRBD2. Trimming cost V 0 bases and J 9 bases; bases outside gene matches: 11. Germline V gene data show CDR1 as SGHTS and CDR2 as YDEGEE. The CDR3 has 16 amino acids. The CDR3 region is CASSLAGSAGEGIQYF. The CDR3 region has the DNA TGTGCCAGCAGCTTGGCTGGATCAGCGGGAGAAGGCATTCAGTACTTC.

The chain's CDR3 is CASSPGTSGNYNEQFF. CDR3 in DNA: TGTGCCAGCTCACCCGGGACTAGCGGGAACTACAATGAGCAGTTCTTC. The chain couples TRBV18 to TRBJ2-1, with 13 positions matching TRBD2. Per germline, CDR1 KGHSH and CDR2 LQKENI. J lost 3 bases, V lost 3 bases, and 2 bases had no gene match. CDR3 size: 16 residues.

CDR3 region: CASSPGPRLAGGFNEQFF. The DNA of the CDR3 is TGTGCCAGCAGCCCAGGGCCCCGACTAGCGGGAGGGTTCAATGAGCAGTTCTTC. The chain couples TRBV5-4 to TRBJ2-1; 14 bases are shared with TRBD2. CDR1 is SGHNT and CDR2 is YYREEE in the germline V gene (reference sequence). V lost 4 bases to trimming and J lost 6 bases; unmatched junction nucleotides: 12. CDR3 length equals 18 residues.

This chain uses TRBV30 with TRBJ2-5, with 7 bases matching TRBD1. The CDR3 covers 12 residues. The germline gives CDR1 GTSNPN, CDR2 SVGIG (reference sequence). Trimming cost V 4 bases and J 4 bases; bases outside gene matches: 3. The DNA of the CDR3 is TGTGCCTGGAAACCAGGGGGAGAGACCCAGTACTTC. Translating gives CAWKPGGETQYF.

The chain has TRBV2 and TRBJ2-3; 8 bases align to TRBD2. Losses at the gene ends were 6 bases for V and 4 bases for J; bases not matched to a gene: 15. CDR1 and CDR2 (germline): SNHLY, FYNNEI. The CDR3 is made up of 17 amino acids. Here the CDR3 reads CASRGPKGLVDSDTQYF. CDR3 coding DNA: TGTGCCAGCAGGGGACCAAAGGGACTAGTTGACTCAGATACGCAGTATTTT. Combining the CDR3 with reference TRBV2 and TRBJ2-3 gives the whole variable domain EPEVTQTPSHQVTQMGQEVILRCVPISNHLYFYWYRQILGQKVEFLVSFYNNEISEKSEIFDDQFSVERPDGSNFTLKIRSTKLEDSAMYFCASRGPKGLVDSDTQYFGPGTRLTVL.

The chain combines TRBV4-2 with TRBJ2-2; D may be TRBD2 (6 bases). Trimming removed 3 bases from V and 0 bases from J, with 11 bases in between. Germline assignment: CDR1 LGHNA and CDR2 YNFKEQ. The CDR3 contains 16 residues. CDR3 amino acids: CASSHMSGSNTGELFF. In DNA form, the CDR3 reads TGTGCCAGCAGCCACATGAGCGGGTCGAACACCGGGGAGCTGTTTTTT.

The chain joins TRBV27 to TRBJ2-5; TRBD1 is a possible D gene (6 bases). This CDR3 has 15 residues. The V and J ends lost 6 bases and 5 bases respectively, with 19 bases between them. Germline loops: CDR1 MNHEY, CDR2 SMNVEV (reference sequence). The CDR3, as DNA: TGTGCCAGCAGCCGCACTTTCCAGGGGTCGGAGACCCAGTACTTC. Translating gives CASSRTFQGSETQYF.

This chain joins TRBV6-5 and TRBJ2-7; TRBD2 is a possible D gene (5 bases). Germline V gene lookup returns CDR1 MNHEY and CDR2 SVGAGI. Trimming cost V 6 bases and J 2 bases, with 17 bases left between them. CDR3 length: 15 residues. In nucleotides, the CDR3 is TGTGCCAGCAGCATAGTTGGCGGGTCGGCCTACGAGCAGTACTTC. Translating gives CASSIVGGSAYEQYF.

This sequence joins TRBV2 and TRBJ2-7; 10 bases align to TRBD1. The CDR3 runs to 17 residues. Germline V gives CDR1 SNHLY, CDR2 FYNNEI. V gave up 8 bases and J gave up 3 bases; unmatched junction bases: 16. The CDR3 DNA follows: TGTGCCAGCGGACGCGGGTACTCGGGACAGGGGAGCTACGAGCAGTACTTC. This translates into CASGRGYSGQGSYEQYF.

CDR3 protein: CASSQQGHTNTEAFF. As DNA, the CDR3 is TGTGCCAGCAGCCAACAGGGACACACGAACACTGAAGCTTTCTTT. This chain connects TRBV7-2 to TRBJ1-1; D perhaps matches TRBD1 (6 bases). Germline CDR1 is SGHTA and CDR2 is FQGNSA. The CDR3 totals 15 residues. V lost 5 bases, J lost 1 base, and 14 bases lay in between.

V and J are TRBV2 and TRBJ1-1; D is perhaps TRBD1 (6 bases). The CDR3 is 15 amino acids. The V and J ends lost 5 bases and 1 base respectively, with 14 bases between them. Looked up from germline, CDR1 is SNHLY and CDR2 is FYNNEI. CDR3 loop: CASSRRDKTNTEAFF. CDR3 sequence (DNA): TGTGCCAGCAGTCGAAGGGACAAAACGAACACTGAAGCTTTCTTT.